Presented here are 28 T cell receptor beta chains from one specimen sequenced in a study of cytomegalovirus exposure and HLA in healthy donors. Generated by immunoSEQ multiplex PCR, the TCRdb table keeps only in-frame clones and is missing some. The sample holds over 200,000 clones, around nine tenths seen once. The sample consisted of PBMCs. These receptors all stem from a woman between 18 and 30 years old in good health and CMV-seropositive.

This clone has only a few counts. CDR3 DNA: TGTGCCAGTAGTATGGCGGCAAATCAGCCCCAGCATTTT. Its protein is CASSMAANQPQHF. The chain recombines TRBV19 with TRBJ1-5, with D unresolved. CDR1 is LNHDA, CDR2 SQIVND, per germline (reference sequence). The CDR3 has 13 residues. Deletions cut 3 bases from V and 4 bases from J, with 7 bases between.

The chain links TRBV6-5 to TRBJ1-1, with D perhaps matching TRBD1 (6 bases). The germline V and J ends were trimmed by 2 bases and 1 base, with 11 bases remaining between them. The CDR3 spans 15 residues. Germline CDR1 and CDR2: MNHEY and SVGAGI. CDR3 sequence (DNA): TGTGCCAGCAGTTACAGGGGAGGGGGGAACACTGAAGCTTTCTTT. It specifies CASSYRGGGNTEAFF.

The chain recombines TRBV5-1 with TRBJ1-1; TRBD1 agrees at 7 bases. The V and J ends lost 5 bases and 1 base, in that order; junction bases with no gene match: 5. CDR1 and CDR2 from the germline V gene are SGHRS and YFSETQ. The CDR3 consists of 14 residues. The CDR3: CASRITGENTEAFF. CDR3 nucleotide sequence: TGCGCCAGCAGAATTACAGGGGAGAACACTGAAGCTTTCTTT.

This clone came up once. The rearrangement uses TRBV19 and TRBJ1-2; D possibly corresponds to TRBD1 (5 bases). CDR1 and CDR2 from the germline V gene are LNHDA and SQIVND (reference sequence). V lost 10 bases and J 3 bases, leaving 12 bases between the germline ends. This CDR3 spans 12 amino acids. Written as DNA, the CDR3 is TGTGCCACTAGGGGCGACCACTATGGCTACACCTTC. Its protein is CATRGDHYGYTF.

The chain combines TRBV6-6 with TRBJ1-2; D not resolved. V was clipped by 0 bases and J by 4 bases, with 12 bases between them. From germline, CDR1 is MNHNY and CDR2 SVGAGI (reference sequence). The CDR3 covers 15 residues. This chain's CDR3 is CASSYSPGQSYGYTF. Written as DNA, the CDR3 is TGTGCCAGCAGTTACTCACCTGGGCAGTCCTATGGCTACACCTTC.

This chain connects TRBV15 to TRBJ2-1; maybe TRBD2 (6 bases). With 9 bases removed from V and 4 bases from J, the gap between germline ends came to 19 bases. The CDR3 has 15 residues. Germline V gene sequence: CDR1 LNHNV, CDR2 YYDKDF (reference sequence). The CDR3 DNA follows: TGTGCCACGTCTAGCGTCAAGACGACTTACAATGAGCAGTTCTTC. It codes for CATSSVKTTYNEQFF.

This clone was seen many times. The V gene is TRBV19, the J gene TRBJ1-2; 8 positions match TRBD1. V trimming: 3 bases; J trimming: 4 bases; junction bases outside the gene matches: 4. CDR1 and CDR2 (germline): LNHDA, SQIVND (reference sequence). CDR3 length equals 14 residues. The DNA of the CDR3 is TGTGCCAGTAGTATCGGGACAGGACCCTATGGCTACACCTTC. Translating gives CASSIGTGPYGYTF.

The chain uses TRBV7-9 and TRBJ1-3; D call uncertain. The CDR3 totals 15 residues. Trimming took 4 bases from V and 1 from J, leaving 11 bases between them. Looked up from germline, CDR1 is SEHNR and CDR2 is FQNEAQ (reference sequence). DNA of the CDR3: TGTGCCAGCAGCTGGGAGGTGGGGTCTGGAAACACCATATATTTT. This gives the protein CASSWEVGSGNTIYF.

The rearrangement joins TRBV5-6 to TRBJ2-1; 10 nucleotides line up with TRBD2. The CDR3 totals 16 residues. The germline V gene has CDR1 SGHDT and CDR2 YYEEEE. V shed 4 bases, J shed 8 bases, and the junction held 12 bases outside the gene matches. Here the CDR3 reads CASSPKGLASLDEQFF. The CDR3 DNA reads TGTGCCAGCAGCCCAAAGGGACTAGCGTCCTTGGATGAGCAGTTCTTC.

The chain recombines TRBV6-5 with TRBJ1-1, with 12 positions matching TRBD1. CDR1 MNHEY and CDR2 SVGAGI come from the germline V gene. CDR3 length: 15 residues. V lost 6 bases, J lost 3 bases, and 5 bases stayed unmatched. The CDR3 DNA reads TGTGCCAGCAGCTGGGACAGGGGGCAAGACACTGAAGCTTTCTTT. Translating gives CASSWDRGQDTEAFF.

The V call is TRBV7-9, the J call TRBJ2-3, with D possibly matching TRBD2 (5 bases). Germline V gives CDR1 SEHNR, CDR2 FQNEAQ (reference sequence). The germline V and J ends were trimmed by 0 bases and 5 bases, with 12 bases remaining between them. The CDR3 extends over 15 amino acids. The CDR3 spells CASSLASAAGDTQYF. The CDR3 DNA follows: TGTGCCAGCAGCTTAGCGTCGGCTGCGGGAGATACGCAGTATTTT.

As concerns this clone: Other DNA sequences in this specimen translate into the identical CDR3. The chain employs TRBV2 and TRBJ2-1; 8 nucleotides line up with TRBD2. CDR3 size: 16 residues. Germline V gene sequence: CDR1 SNHLY, CDR2 FYNNEI. V gave up 2 bases and J gave up 0 bases; unmatched junction bases: 3. The CDR3 region is CASSETSGSSYNEQFF. The DNA of the CDR3 is TGTGCCAGCAGTGAAACAAGCGGGAGCTCCTACAATGAGCAGTTCTTC. Supplemented by reference TRBV2 and TRBJ2-1, the full variable domain reads EPEVTQTPSHQVTQMGQEVILRCVPISNHLYFYWYRQILGQKVEFLVSFYNNEISEKSEIFDDQFSVERPDGSNFTLKIRSTKLEDSAMYFCASSETSGSSYNEQFFGPGTRLTVL.

This sequence joins TRBV5-4 and TRBJ2-1, with TRBD1 matching over 11 bases. CDR3 length: 16 amino acids. Germline V gene sequence: CDR1 SGHNT, CDR2 YYREEE (reference sequence). Trimming took 0 bases from V and 9 from J; bases not matched to a gene: 8. In nucleotides, the CDR3 is TGTGCCAGCAGCTTGGCTCGGGACAGGGGGAGACTTGAGCAGTTCTTC. Protein sequence: CASSLARDRGRLEQFF.

The rearrangement joins TRBV27 to TRBJ2-3; no reliable D call. The CDR3 loop spans 15 amino acids. Trimming shortened V by 5 bases and J by 1 base, and 13 bases separated the two germline ends. Looked up from germline, CDR1 is MNHEY and CDR2 is SMNVEV (reference sequence). The CDR3 nucleotides are TGTGCCAGCAGTCCCAAAGGCAGGCGCACAGATACGCAGTATTTT. Its protein product is CASSPKGRRTDTQYF.

The count of this clone is one. The chain links TRBV30 to TRBJ2-5; D is perhaps TRBD2 (5 bases). With 2 bases removed from V and 7 bases from J, the gap between germline ends came to 11 bases. This CDR3 contains 12 residues. Germline lookup yields CDR1 GTSNPN and CDR2 SVGIG (reference sequence). CDR3 protein: CAWSPGSGTQYF. The CDR3 nucleotides read TGTGCCTGGAGTCCGGGGTCGGGGACCCAGTACTTC.

This chain uses TRBV29-1 with TRBJ2-3, with TRBD2 matching over 7 bases. Germline trimming cut 5 bases from V and 2 bases from J; bases unmatched to any gene: 13. This CDR3 contains 16 residues. Germline V CDR1 and CDR2: SQVTM, ANQGSEA. CDR3 loop: CSVPSGGSYVTDTQYF. The CDR3 nucleotides are TGCAGCGTTCCTAGCGGAGGGTCGTATGTCACAGATACGCAGTATTTT.

This clone was recorded a few times. The chain carries TRBV7-9 and TRBJ2-7; 8 positions agree with TRBD2. Per germline, CDR1 SEHNR and CDR2 FQNEAQ (reference sequence). The CDR3 runs to 13 residues. With V trimmed by 8 bases and J by 6 bases, 9 bases remained unmatched. CDR3 sequence reads: CASELLAETEQYF. CDR3 coding DNA: TGTGCCAGCGAGCTACTAGCGGAGACCGAGCAGTACTTC. Supplemented by reference TRBV7-9 and TRBJ2-7, the full variable domain reads DTGVSQNPRHKITKRGQNVTFRCDPISEHNRLYWYRQTLGQGPEFLTYFQNEAQLEKSRLLSDRFSAERPKGSFSTLEIQRTEQGDSAMYLCASELLAETEQYFGPGTRLTVT.

This chain joins TRBV5-6 and TRBJ1-2; a possible D gene is TRBD1 (6 bases). Germline-derived CDR1 and CDR2 are SGHDT and YYEEEE. V was trimmed by 5 bases and J by 2 bases, leaving 10 bases between them. This CDR3 contains 13 residues. The DNA for the CDR3 is TGTGCCAGCAGGAGGGGGGGGAACTATGGCTACACCTTC. Its protein is CASRRGGNYGYTF.

The rearrangement links TRBV28 to TRBJ1-2; 10 bases are shared with TRBD1. V gave up 8 bases and J gave up 3 bases; unmatched junction bases: 3. This CDR3 has 13 amino acids. Germline V gene sequence: CDR1 MDHEN, CDR2 SYDVKM. The CDR3 bases are TGTGCCAGCGGGGACAGGGGAGACTATGGCTACACCTTC. This translates into CASGDRGDYGYTF.

V is TRBV6-5 and J is TRBJ2-7; no definite D call. The CDR3 sequence is 14 residues long. V lost 2 bases to trimming and J lost 0 bases, with 8 bases between them. Germline lookup yields CDR1 MNHEY and CDR2 SVGAGI. This CDR3 is CASSYGPDSYEQYF. The CDR3 DNA follows: TGTGCCAGCAGTTACGGGCCAGACTCCTACGAGCAGTACTTC.

The gene calls are TRBV4-1 and TRBJ2-2; D is possibly TRBD2 (6 bases). Per the germline V gene, CDR1 is MGHRA and CDR2 is YSYEKL. This CDR3 has 17 amino acids. Trimming took 1 base from V and 1 from J, leaving 13 bases between them. The CDR3 DNA reads TGCGCCAGCAGCCAAGCCGTGGAGGGGTTGAACACCGGGGAGCTGTTTTTT. This sequence encodes CASSQAVEGLNTGELFF.

The rearrangement uses TRBV5-4 and TRBJ2-7; TRBD2 agrees at 9 bases. Germline V gives CDR1 SGHNT, CDR2 YYREEE (reference sequence). The J segment lost 0 bases and the V segment lost 3 bases, leaving 7 bases of the junction unmatched. There are 16 residues in the CDR3. The CDR3 DNA is TGTGCCAGCAGCTCGGGAACTAGCGGGCTCTCCTACGAGCAGTACTTC. It is translated as CASSSGTSGLSYEQYF.

For this clone: Sequence at one end of the junction differs from germline and may be a read error. CDR3 protein: CATSREDRGGQPQHF. DNA for the CDR3: TGTGCCACCAGCCGAGAAGACAGGGGAGGTCAGCCCCAGCATTTT. The chain recombines TRBV15 with TRBJ1-5, with 8 bases matching TRBD1. In germline, CDR1 is LNHNV, CDR2 YYDKDF (reference sequence). The CDR3 is made up of 15 amino acids.

This chain connects TRBV9 to TRBJ2-7, with 8 bases fitting TRBD2. CDR1 and CDR2 (germline): SGDLS, YYNGEE. The CDR3 length is 15 residues. V lost 0 bases to trimming and J lost 2 bases; unmatched junction nucleotides: 4. CDR3 sequence reads: CASSVGSGGAYEQYF. For the CDR3, the DNA is TGTGCCAGCAGCGTAGGAAGCGGGGGAGCCTACGAGCAGTACTTC.

In DNA, the CDR3 is TGCGCCAGCAGCCAAGATGGGGCCGCGGGGGCCTACGAGCAGTACTTC. Protein sequence: CASSQDGAAGAYEQYF. V is TRBV4-1 and J is TRBJ2-7, with 7 bases fitting TRBD2. The CDR3 runs 16 residues. Germline V gene sequence: CDR1 MGHRA, CDR2 YSYEKL. The junction had 7 bases not matched to a gene; V was cut back by 0 bases and J by 2 bases.

The chain joins TRBV28 to TRBJ2-1, with D hard to call. CDR3 size: 13 residues. CDR1 MDHEN and CDR2 SYDVKM come from the germline V gene. Trimming stripped 1 base from V and 10 bases from J, with 11 bases between. CDR3 region: CASSLFLRGEQFF. The CDR3 DNA reads TGTGCCAGCAGTTTATTCCTCCGCGGCGAGCAGTTCTTC.

The chain carries TRBV4-1 and TRBJ1-5; TRBD1 agrees at 11 bases. This CDR3 is built from 18 residues. From germline, CDR1 is MGHRA and CDR2 YSYEKL. V was pared by 3 bases and J by 5 bases, with 12 bases of the junction left unmatched. DNA for the CDR3: TGCGCCAGCAGCCACCTCTATCGGACAGGGGGCATCGATCAGCCCCAGCATTTT. Its translation is CASSHLYRTGGIDQPQHF.

The chain joins TRBV5-1 to TRBJ2-3; TRBD2 agrees at 7 bases. Germline CDR1 SGHRS, CDR2 YFSETQ. The CDR3 covers 14 residues. V trimming: 1 base; J trimming: 5 bases; junction bases outside the gene matches: 4. The CDR3 DNA is TGCGCCAGCAGCTTGCCGGGAGGCCAAGATACGCAGTATTTT. As protein: CASSLPGGQDTQYF. The full variable domain, in which reference TRBV5-1 and TRBJ2-3 provide the parts outside the CDR3, is KAGVTQTPRYLIKTRGQQVTLSCSPISGHRSVSWYQQTPGQGLQFLFEYFSETQRNKGNFPGRFSGRQFSNSRSEMNVSTLELGDSALYLCASSLPGGQDTQYFGPGTRLTVL.